This passage covers 9 T cell receptor beta chains from one sample sequenced in a study of T cell responses to AZD1222 COVID-19 vaccine. Method: immunoSEQ multiplex PCR; TCRdb's copy keeps in-frame clones and lacks some. The repertoire holds 150,000 or so clones, 80% to 95% seen once, with 3% to 4.5% in the top ten. Sample: peripheral blood, taken 28 days after the second AZD1222 dose. These receptors were obtained from an adult who received the AZD1222 COVID-19 vaccine.

The genes are TRBV28 and TRBJ1-1, with a tentative D call TRBD1 (5 bases). The length of the CDR3 is 17 residues. Between the trimmed V and J ends, which lost 6 bases and 3 bases, there was a span of 23 bases. Looked up from germline, CDR1 is MDHEN and CDR2 is SYDVKM. Here the CDR3 DNA reads TGTGCCAGCAGGGATTTTTTCGTATCGGGGGTTTACACTGAAGCTTTCTTT. This encodes CASRDFFVSGVYTEAFF.

This clone was seen a single time. J is TRBJ1-1 and V is TRBV10-3, with D hard to call. The CDR3 has 15 residues. Germline V lookup: CDR1 ENHRY, CDR2 SYGVKD. The V and J ends lost 2 bases and 0 bases respectively, with 10 bases between them. The chain's CDR3 is CAISEGLAMNTEAFF. The CDR3 nucleotides read TGTGCCATCAGTGAGGGGCTGGCCATGAACACTGAAGCTTTCTTT.

This clone was recorded only once. The chain has TRBV29-1 and TRBJ2-5, with 7 bases aligning to TRBD1. The germline V gene encodes CDR1 SQVTM and CDR2 ANQGSEA. The J segment lost 2 bases and the V segment lost 6 bases, leaving 12 bases of the junction unmatched. This CDR3 is built from 15 residues. The CDR3: CSVETGQTPQETQYF. The CDR3 DNA is TGCAGCGTGGAGACGGGACAGACACCTCAAGAGACCCAGTACTTC.

The V gene is TRBV19, the J gene TRBJ1-4; D uncertain. Germline V gene sequence: CDR1 LNHDA, CDR2 SQIVND (reference sequence). The CDR3 consists of 16 residues. V lost 6 bases and J 0 bases, leaving 14 bases between the germline ends. The CDR3 nucleotides read TGTGCCAGTAGAATATCGGACCGTGCAACTAATGAAAAACTGTTTTTT. This codes for CASRISDRATNEKLFF.

The chain links TRBV5-1 to TRBJ1-2; the D gene is possibly TRBD1 (6 bases). Trimming cost V 3 bases and J 6 bases, with 12 bases left between them. The germline CDR1 and CDR2 sequences are SGHRS and YFSETQ. The CDR3 runs to 13 residues. The CDR3 region has the DNA TGCGCCAGCAGCTGGGGGCTGTCTCATGGCTACACCTTC. Its translation: CASSWGLSHGYTF.

This chain joins TRBV11-2 and TRBJ1-1, with unresolved D. V lost 3 bases to trimming and J lost 3 bases, with 8 bases between them. Germline CDR1 SGHAT, CDR2 FQNNGV. The CDR3 is made up of 13 amino acids. CDR3 bases: TGTGCCAGCAGCTTCATTACGGACACTGAAGCTTTCTTT. Its translation: CASSFITDTEAFF.

This clone was seen a handful of times. The genes are TRBV18 and TRBJ2-1; a weak D match, TRBD2 (5 bases). The CDR3 spans 17 residues. In germline, CDR1 is KGHSH, CDR2 LQKENI. With 3 bases removed from V and 6 bases from J, the gap between germline ends came to 21 bases. CDR3 protein: CASSPGLASSWGNEQFF. CDR3 DNA: TGTGCCAGCTCACCGGGATTAGCGTCCTCGTGGGGCAATGAGCAGTTCTTC. Drawing the rest from reference TRBV18 and TRBJ2-1, the complete variable domain is NAGVMQNPRHLVRRRGQEARLRCSPMKGHSHVYWYRQLPEEGLKFMVYLQKENIIDESGMPKERFSAEFPKEGPSILRIQQVVRGDSAAYFCASSPGLASSWGNEQFFGPGTRLTVL.

J is TRBJ1-1 and V is TRBV7-9, with 7 bases matching TRBD1. V lost 5 bases, J lost 8 bases, and 5 bases stayed unmatched. This CDR3 comprises 12 residues. CDR1 and CDR2 (germline): SEHNR, FQNEAQ (reference sequence). Here the CDR3 reads CASSPNRGEAFF. CDR3 nucleotide sequence: TGTGCCAGCAGCCCAAACAGGGGAGAAGCTTTCTTT.

This clone showed up just once. CDR3 sequence reads: CAREGQDSGANVLTF. The CDR3 DNA is TGTGCCAGAGAGGGACAGGACTCTGGGGCCAACGTCCTGACTTTC. The chain has TRBV6-5 and TRBJ2-6; 8 bases align to TRBD1. Germline values: CDR1 MNHEY, CDR2 SVGAGI. This CDR3 spans 15 amino acids. V shed 9 bases, J shed 0 bases, and the junction held 4 bases outside the gene matches.